Listed here is a single T cell receptor (beta chain). The antigen is undetermined. Germline lookup yields CDR1 MNHEY and CDR2 SMNVEV (reference sequence). The ends lost 6 bases at V and 0 bases at J; junction bases unmatched: 2. This CDR3 region has 14 residues. This sample was included in a study of T cell repertoires in cytomegalovirus infection. Study information: Indicated by public TCR beta signatures were CMV infection and matching HLA type.

TCRdb recomputed calls from the reads with MiXCR, one row per CDR3 protein. The top ten hold just over 90% of the sample, which has around 78,000 distinct CDR3 sequences, roughly 39% seen once. The receptor was derived from a human donor in good health (CMV status not recorded). Some clones in this sample may be carry-over from other donors' samples. This specimen was CD8+ T cells from cultured PBMCs, taken from culture after CMV antigen stimulation. J is TRBJ2-1 and V is TRBV27; 7 nucleotides agree with TRBD2. CDR3 region: CASRRGSSYNEQFF. The CDR3 DNA reads as TGTGCCAGCAGGCGGGGGAGCTCCTACAATGAGCAGTTCTTC.